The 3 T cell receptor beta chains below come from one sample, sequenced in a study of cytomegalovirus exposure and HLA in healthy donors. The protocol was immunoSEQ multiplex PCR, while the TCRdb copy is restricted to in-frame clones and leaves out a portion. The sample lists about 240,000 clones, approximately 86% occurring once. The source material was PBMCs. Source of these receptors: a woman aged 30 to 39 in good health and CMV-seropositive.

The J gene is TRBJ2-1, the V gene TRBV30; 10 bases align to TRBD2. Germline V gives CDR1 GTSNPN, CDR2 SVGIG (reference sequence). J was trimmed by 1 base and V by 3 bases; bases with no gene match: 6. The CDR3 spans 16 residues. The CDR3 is CAWRQREGISYNEQFF. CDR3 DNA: TGTGCCTGGAGGCAGCGGGAGGGAATATCCTACAATGAGCAGTTCTTC.

As DNA, the CDR3 is TGCAGTGCTCTACAGGGAAACACCCAGTACTTC. Translated, it gives CSALQGNTQYF. The chain has TRBV20-1 and TRBJ2-5; TRBD1 might be the D (6 bases). The CDR3 is 11 amino acids. In germline, CDR1 is DFQATT, CDR2 SNEGSKA (reference sequence). The V and J ends lost 5 bases and 8 bases respectively, with 12 bases between them.

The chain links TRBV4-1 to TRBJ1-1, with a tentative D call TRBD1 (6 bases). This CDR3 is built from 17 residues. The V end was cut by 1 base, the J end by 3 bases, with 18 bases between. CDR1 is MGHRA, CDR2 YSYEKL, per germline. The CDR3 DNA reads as TGCGCCAGCAGCCAAGGTTGGGGTGGGGGCGCGGACACTGAAGCTTTCTTT. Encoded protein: CASSQGWGGGADTEAFF.